The TCR beta chain described here comes from a study of T-cell reconstitution after alpha-beta-depleted transplantation in children. Notes on the study in general: Roughly two months post-transplant, alpha-beta T cells reportedly originated from several hundred graft clones that had expanded. Once a year had passed after transplant, T-cell counts and diversity came mostly from newly produced T cells. The study traced high day-60 TCRbeta diversity in some patients to surviving recipient T cells and thymic progenitors.

Looked up from germline, CDR1 is SGHVS and CDR2 is FQNEAQ. The CDR3 is 15 residues long. V gave up 0 bases and J gave up 10 bases, with 13 bases separating them. Library preparation (for TCRbeta) was performed with unique molecular identifiers. TCRdb re-analysed the PCR reads in MiXCR, keeping a single row per CDR3 protein. The sample lists 84,000 or so distinct CDR3 sequences, about a sixth seen once, with about 19% in the top ten. In the case of this clonotype: Antigen unknown.

The chain links TRBV7-8 to TRBJ1-6; D remains unclear. Here the sequenced sample was PBMCs, mostly from graft donor cells, taken 180 days after TCRalphabeta/CD19-depleted stem cell transplant. The source of this sequence is a male patient aged 2-9 years who had a stem cell transplant for acute lymphoblastic leukemia, so the T cells may come from the graft donor. The CDR3 DNA reads TGTGCCAGCAGCTTAGCGGACGGTGTAAACTCACCCCTCCACTTT. It is translated as CASSLADGVNSPLHF.